The 12 T cell receptor beta chains below come from one sample, sequenced in a study of cytomegalovirus exposure and HLA in healthy donors. The PCR ran on 60 Vbeta and 13 Jbeta primers. Clones were read by immunoSEQ multiplex PCR, and TCRdb kept only the in-frame ones, dropping some. Of roughly 170,000 clones in the sample, 75% to 85% were seen once. The material sequenced was PBMCs. These receptors were collected from a woman aged 25-40 years in good health and CMV-seronegative.

The chain links TRBV11-2 to TRBJ1-5; 9 bases line up with TRBD1. CDR1 SGHAT and CDR2 FQNNGV come from the germline V gene. The CDR3 spans 15 residues. J lost 6 bases, V lost 4 bases, and 7 bases had no gene match. CDR3 coding DNA: TGTGCCAGCAGCTCCGGGACAGGGAGTCGTCAGCCCCAGCATTTT. Protein sequence: CASSSGTGSRQPQHF.

This chain connects TRBV19 to TRBJ2-7, with 7 nucleotides matching TRBD1. The CDR3 extends over 15 amino acids. The V segment lost 3 bases and the J segment 6 bases; nucleotides outside the gene matches: 11. Germline V gene data show CDR1 as LNHDA and CDR2 as SQIVND (reference sequence). The CDR3 loop reads CASSIRDSLLGEQYF. CDR3 DNA sequence: TGTGCCAGTAGTATTAGGGACAGCCTATTGGGCGAGCAGTACTTC.

The chain links TRBV7-9 to TRBJ2-5, with TRBD2 matching 11 bases. TRBJ2-7 matches the DNA end more closely, so the J call is doubtful. CDR3 length equals 19 residues. In germline, CDR1 is SEHNR, CDR2 FQNEAQ (reference sequence). The CDR3 loop is CASSPATSGSGLVTYEQYF. DNA of the CDR3: TGTGCCAGCAGCCCTGCTACTAGCGGGAGTGGATTGGTAACCTACGAGCAGTACTTC.

J is TRBJ2-1 and V is TRBV19, with 10 nucleotides matching TRBD1. V was clipped by 6 bases and J by 7 bases; unmatched bases: 15. Germline V CDR1 and CDR2: LNHDA, SQIVND (reference sequence). The CDR3 runs 17 residues. The CDR3 region has the DNA TGTGCCAGTAGATATGAAATGGGGACAGGGGCGAGAAATGAGCAGTTCTTC. Protein product: CASRYEMGTGARNEQFF. Variable domain in full (rest from reference TRBV19 and TRBJ2-1): DGGITQSPKYLFRKEGQNVTLSCEQNLNHDAMYWYRQDPGQGLRLIYYSQIVNDFQKGDIAEGYSVSREKKESFPLTVTSAQKNPTAFYLCASRYEMGTGARNEQFFGPGTRLTVL.

The V and J genes are TRBV2 and TRBJ2-5; D is ambiguous. CDR1 is SNHLY, CDR2 FYNNEI, per germline. The CDR3 contains 12 residues. V lost 7 bases, J lost 5 bases, and 11 bases lay in between. CDR3 sequence reads: CASTGQRETQYF. The CDR3 DNA follows: TGTGCCAGCACAGGCCAAAGGGAGACCCAGTACTTC.

The chain couples TRBV10-3 to TRBJ2-4, with D possibly TRBD1 on 5 matching bases. The V end was cut by 6 bases, the J end by 2 bases, with 11 bases between. CDR3 size: 14 residues. CDR1 and CDR2 (germline): ENHRY, SYGVKD. The CDR3 nucleotides are TGTGCCATCAGCCAGGGTTTGTCCAAAAACATTCAGTACTTC. Protein: CAISQGLSKNIQYF.

The rearrangement joins TRBV6-1 to TRBJ2-7; D is possibly TRBD2 (6 bases). In germline, CDR1 is MNHNS, CDR2 SASEGT. The CDR3 length is 17 residues. With 1 base removed from V and 5 bases from J, the gap between germline ends came to 21 bases. CDR3 amino acids: CASSEGGVWREADEQYF. For the CDR3, the DNA is TGTGCCAGCAGTGAAGGGGGGGTATGGAGGGAAGCGGACGAGCAGTACTTC.

The rearrangement uses TRBV25-1 and TRBJ1-1; D possibly corresponds to TRBD1 (6 bases). Germline CDR1 MGHDK, CDR2 SYGVNS. The germline V and J ends were trimmed by 3 bases and 7 bases, with 12 bases remaining between them. This CDR3 has 13 residues. CDR3: CASSESTGNEAFF. CDR3 in DNA: TGTGCCAGCAGTGAGTCGACAGGTAATGAAGCTTTCTTT.

The V and J genes are TRBV2 and TRBJ2-7, with 9 positions matching TRBD1. The CDR3 consists of 12 residues. Unmatched junction bases numbered 4, after V lost 8 bases and J lost 5 bases. The V gene's germline CDR1 is SNHLY and CDR2 FYNNEI. The CDR3 spells CASDRGDDEQYF. The CDR3 DNA is TGTGCCAGCGACAGGGGGGACGACGAGCAGTACTTC.

This CDR3 reads CASSLEGDTEAFF. CDR3 DNA: TGTGCCAGCAGCTTAGAAGGGGACACTGAAGCTTTCTTT. The chain recombines TRBV11-3 with TRBJ1-1; perhaps TRBD1 as D (5 bases). The CDR3 sequence is 13 residues long. The V and J ends lost 0 bases and 3 bases respectively, with 5 bases between them. Germline V gives CDR1 SGHNT, CDR2 YENEEA.

The chain combines TRBV5-6 with TRBJ2-1, with 12 bases that match TRBD2. The V gene end was trimmed by 0 bases and the J gene end by 10 bases; junction bases not matched to a gene: 2. This CDR3 is 14 amino acids long. CDR1 is SGHDT, CDR2 YYEEEE, per germline. CDR3 sequence reads: CASSLGTSGREQFF. In DNA form, the CDR3 reads TGTGCCAGCAGCTTGGGAACTAGCGGGAGGGAGCAGTTCTTC. Looking up the rest from reference TRBV5-6 and TRBJ2-1 gives the full variable domain: DAGVTQSPTHLIKTRGQQVTLRCSPKSGHDTVSWYQQALGQGPQFIFQYYEEEERQRGNFPDRFSGHQFPNYSSELNVNALLLGDSALYLCASSLGTSGREQFFGPGTRLTVL.

The chain combines TRBV29-1 with TRBJ1-1, with TRBD1 matching 8 bases. The CDR3 totals 11 residues. Germline loops: CDR1 SQVTM, CDR2 ANQGSEA. V trimming: 7 bases; J trimming: 6 bases; junction bases outside the gene matches: 4. The CDR3 sequence: CSEQGGAEAFF. CDR3 nucleotides: TGCAGCGAACAGGGGGGGGCTGAAGCTTTCTTT.